Below are 20 T cell receptor beta chains sequenced from a single sample in a study of T cell responses to AZD1222 COVID-19 vaccine. Generated by immunoSEQ multiplex PCR, the TCRdb table keeps only in-frame clones and is missing some. Of about 170,000 clones in the sample, roughly nine tenths were seen once. The starting material was peripheral blood, obtained on day 0 of AZD1222 vaccination. The receptors derive from an adult in good health.

The rearrangement uses TRBV18 and TRBJ1-3; maybe TRBD1 (6 bases). The length of the CDR3 is 15 residues. The germline CDR1 and CDR2 sequences are KGHSH and LQKENI. V was pared by 3 bases and J by 4 bases, with 13 bases between. The CDR3 nucleotides are TGTGCCAGCTCACCCAACCAGGGGTCCGGAAACACCATATATTTT. Residues: CASSPNQGSGNTIYF.

V is TRBV10-2 and J is TRBJ1-1; 7 positions match TRBD1. J gave up 0 bases and V 4 bases, and 5 bases lay outside the gene matches. The CDR3 is made up of 15 amino acids. Germline V lookup: CDR1 WSHSY, CDR2 SAAADI. CDR3 in DNA: TGCGCCAGCAGTGCTGCGGGACAGATGAACACTGAAGCTTTCTTT. Protein product: CASSAAGQMNTEAFF.

This chain joins TRBV3-1 (or the pseudogene TRBV3-2) and TRBJ2-7, with a possible D match to TRBD1 (6 bases). The CDR3 covers 14 residues. Germline values: CDR1 LGHDT, CDR2 YNNKEL (reference sequence). V was pared by 5 bases and J by 1 base, with 12 bases between. In DNA form, the CDR3 reads TGTGCCAGCAGCACCGCCAGGGGATCCTACGAGCAGTACTTC. Translating gives CASSTARGSYEQYF.

This clone has more than one count but fewer than ten. The rearrangement uses TRBV5-1 and TRBJ2-1, with 14 bases that match TRBD2. J gave up 5 bases and V 6 bases, and 7 bases lay outside the gene matches. Per the germline V gene, CDR1 is SGHRS and CDR2 is YFSETQ. CDR3 length: 16 amino acids. The CDR3 DNA is TGCGCCAGCACCCGGACTAGCGGGAGGATAGACAATGAGCAGTTCTTC. This sequence encodes CASTRTSGRIDNEQFF.

CDR3 region: CASSPGTGSPLHF. The DNA of the CDR3 is TGTGCCAGCAGCCCCGGGACTGGGTCACCCCTCCACTTT. The chain couples TRBV7-6 to TRBJ1-6; maybe TRBD1 (5 bases). Germline assignment: CDR1 SGHVS and CDR2 FNYEAQ. V gave up 5 bases and J gave up 10 bases, with 12 bases separating them. The CDR3 spans 13 residues.

The rearrangement uses TRBV9 and TRBJ2-5; no definite D call. The V gene's germline CDR1 is SGDLS and CDR2 YYNGEE. The ends were cut back, 4 bases at V and 3 bases at J, with 13 bases in the middle. This CDR3 has 14 residues. The CDR3 here is CASSPRAPEETQYF. The DNA for the CDR3 is TGTGCCAGCAGCCCCCGGGCTCCGGAAGAGACCCAGTACTTC.

This clone was seen only once. The CDR3 nucleotides are TGTGCCAGCAGCTTGGCCTATCGGGCCTATGGCTACACCTTC. Residues: CASSLAYRAYGYTF. This chain uses TRBV5-8 with TRBJ1-2; no clear D gene. Trimming shortened V by 0 bases and J by 4 bases, and 10 bases separated the two germline ends. CDR1 and CDR2 from the germline V gene are SGHTS and YDEGEE. The CDR3 covers 14 residues.

This chain links TRBV5-5 with TRBJ2-1, with TRBD1 as a possible D gene (6 bases). Trimming left V 3 bases short and J 7 bases short, with 17 bases between. CDR1 is SGHKS and CDR2 is YYEKEE in the germline V gene (reference sequence). The CDR3 has 15 amino acids. The DNA of the CDR3 is TGTGCCAGCAGCTCCTTAAATACAGGGCCAAATGAGCAGTTCTTC. This encodes CASSSLNTGPNEQFF.

The chain recombines TRBV29-1 with TRBJ2-1; 8 bases agree with TRBD2. This CDR3 contains 14 residues. CDR1 SQVTM and CDR2 ANQGSEA come from the germline V gene. V lost 0 bases, J lost 8 bases, and 6 bases stayed unmatched. DNA of the CDR3: TGCAGCGTTGAAGATGGGCTAGCGGGCCATGAGCAGTTCTTC. Protein: CSVEDGLAGHEQFF.

CDR3 residues: CASSLAGTGATNTEAFF. Here the CDR3 DNA reads TGCGCCAGCAGCTTGGCCGGGACAGGGGCTACGAACACTGAAGCTTTCTTT. J is TRBJ1-1 and V is TRBV5-1; TRBD1 matches 10 bases. With 0 bases clipped from V and 1 base from J, the junction kept 6 bases outside the gene matches. Germline CDR1 reads SGHRS; CDR2 reads YFSETQ. The CDR3 sequence is 17 residues long.

The chain links TRBV15 to TRBJ2-1; D not certain. The CDR3 runs to 15 residues. CDR1 and CDR2 from the germline V gene are LNHNV and YYDKDF (reference sequence). Trimming pared 5 bases from V and 0 bases from J, leaving 11 bases between. CDR3 region: CATSPDLISYNEQFF. The CDR3, as DNA: TGTGCCACCAGCCCCGATTTAATCTCCTACAATGAGCAGTTCTTC.

The gene calls are TRBV7-9 and TRBJ1-2; possibly TRBD1 for D (5 bases). Germline V gene lookup returns CDR1 SEHNR and CDR2 FQNEAQ (reference sequence). The V end was cut by 5 bases, the J end by 6 bases, with 16 bases between. The CDR3 has 14 amino acids. In nucleotides, the CDR3 is TGTGCCAGCAGCCCCCCCGAGTGGGGGAATGGCTACACCTTC. This sequence encodes CASSPPEWGNGYTF.

This sequence joins TRBV10-2 and TRBJ2-7; TRBD2 aligns across 9 bases. This CDR3 region has 17 residues. The V segment lost 6 bases and the J segment 0 bases; nucleotides outside the gene matches: 12. Germline values: CDR1 WSHSY, CDR2 SAAADI. CDR3 coding DNA: TGCGCCAGCAGGCTTACTAGCGGGCCTGTCAGCTCCTACGAGCAGTACTTC. Its translation: CASRLTSGPVSSYEQYF.

CDR3 sequence: CASSYTSAGNTIYF. The CDR3 bases are TGTGCCAGCAGTTACACGTCAGCTGGAAACACCATATATTTT. The V call is TRBV6-5, the J call TRBJ1-3; D is undetermined. V lost 2 bases to trimming and J lost 2 bases, with 7 bases between them. Germline V CDR1 and CDR2: MNHEY, SVGAGI. This CDR3 region has 14 residues.

The chain is built from TRBV5-1 and TRBJ2-3; D not resolved. The V end lost 5 bases, the J end lost 0 bases, and 10 bases lay between the germline ends. Germline V gene data show CDR1 as SGHRS and CDR2 as YFSETQ. This CDR3 has 14 residues. CDR3 nucleotides: TGCGCCAGCAGAGCAATAGCAAGCACAGATACGCAGTATTTT. Translation gives CASRAIASTDTQYF.

The V gene is TRBV6-1, the J gene TRBJ2-1; 7 bases align to TRBD2. The CDR3 has 18 amino acids. The V gene end was trimmed by 2 bases and the J gene end by 8 bases; junction bases not matched to a gene: 18. CDR1 and CDR2 (germline): MNHNS, SASEGT. The CDR3 spells CASSERVSGGHRPHEQFF. The CDR3, as DNA: TGTGCCAGCAGTGAAAGGGTCTCGGGAGGTCACCGACCGCATGAGCAGTTCTTC.

The chain joins TRBV7-9 to TRBJ1-6; D may be TRBD1 (6 bases). V was clipped by 5 bases and J by 10 bases, with 18 bases between them. The CDR3 length is 15 residues. Germline loops: CDR1 SEHNR, CDR2 FQNEAQ (reference sequence). CDR3 nucleotides: TGTGCCAGCAGCCAGTTACAGGGAAGAAGATCACCCCTCCACTTT. It specifies CASSQLQGRRSPLHF.

The CDR3 loop is CASKVGMNTEAFF. CDR3 nucleotide sequence: TGTGCCAGCAAGGTGGGCATGAACACTGAAGCTTTCTTT. The chain carries TRBV14 and TRBJ1-1; D call uncertain. The CDR3 consists of 13 residues. The V gene's germline CDR1 is SGHDN and CDR2 FVKESK. Trimming removed 7 bases at V and 0 bases at J, with 9 bases between.

V gene TRBV7-9 combines with J gene TRBJ1-4; D ambiguous. Germline V gene data show CDR1 as SEHNR and CDR2 as FQNEAQ (reference sequence). The CDR3 runs to 13 residues. The V end lost 6 bases, the J end lost 7 bases, and 12 bases lay between the germline ends. Here the CDR3 DNA reads TGTGCCAGCAGAGGCACGGGAATTGAAAAACTGTTTTTT. It specifies CASRGTGIEKLFF. Looking up the rest from reference TRBV7-9 and TRBJ1-4 gives the full variable domain: DTGVSQNPRHKITKRGQNVTFRCDPISEHNRLYWYRQTLGQGPEFLTYFQNEAQLEKSRLLSDRFSAERPKGSFSTLEIQRTEQGDSAMYLCASRGTGIEKLFFGSGTQLSVL.

CDR3 DNA: TGTGCCAGCAGCCGTATCGACAGGGTTTGGGAGACCCAGTACTTC. Its protein product is CASSRIDRVWETQYF. The rearrangement uses TRBV7-9 and TRBJ2-5; 7 nucleotides align to TRBD1. V lost 5 bases and J lost 5; bases outside the gene matches: 11. This CDR3 has 15 residues. Per the germline V gene, CDR1 is SEHNR and CDR2 is FQNEAQ (reference sequence).